This T cell receptor (beta chain) was recorded in a study of vaccination and CD4 T cells after COVID-19. Study in general: Controls used CEFX viral epitopes (positive), HIV-1 Nef peptides (negative), or no peptide.

The V end was cut by 3 bases, the J end by 5 bases, with 17 bases between. CDR3 length: 15 amino acids. The germline gives CDR1 GTSNPN, CDR2 SVGIG (reference sequence). Cultured CD4+ T-cell DNA underwent Oncomine TCR Beta short-read sequencing. MiXCR, run by TCRdb on the PCR reads, gives a single entry per CDR3 protein. The sample carries about 20,000 distinct CDR3 sequences, around 45% recorded once. Treatment of the sample: approximately 9-day PBMC culture with coronavirus spike peptide pools or control peptides (ViraFEST assay). Notes on this clonotype: Its antigen is undetermined.

Sequenced material: CD4+ T cells from blood, cultured in vitro, taken after SARS-CoV-2 vaccination. This chain joins TRBV30 and TRBJ1-5; D is undetermined. This clonotype was sampled from a human donor who had recovered from COVID-19. The CDR3 DNA follows: TGTGCCTGGAGCGCACACACGGGAATCCATCAGCCCCAGCATTTT. The encoded protein is CAWSAHTGIHQPQHF.